This TCR beta chain was profiled in a study of T cells in Graves' hyperthyroidism and ophthalmopathy. Study conclusions and caveats: Blood held most thyroid clonotypes expanded above 0.001 frequency. Ophthalmopathy was identified by the model a median approximately 6.9 months ahead of onset.

This clonotype was detected a few times. Its antigen is unidentified. The trim removed 5 bases at V and 1 base at J, leaving 3 bases unmatched. Per the germline V gene, CDR1 is MGHDK and CDR2 is SYGVNS. The CDR3 consists of 14 residues. TCR beta CDR3 sequences were amplified from RNA transcripts. HTBI primers drove first-round RT-PCR of the TCR CDR3. A single record per CDR3 protein comes from TCRdb applying MiXCR to the multiplex PCR reads. The repertoire has 550,000 to 800,000 distinct CDR3 sequences, 17% of them found once; the top ten carry 15% to 19%. The source of this sequence is a man in his fifties or sixties with Graves' hyperthyroidism. Material for sequencing was blood. The chain recombines TRBV25-1 with TRBJ1-1; 8 bases fit TRBD1. For the CDR3, the DNA is TGTGCCAGCAGTTCGGACAGGGCGAACACTGAAGCTTTCTTT. It encodes CASSSDRANTEAFF.